This TCR beta chain derives from a study of T-cell memory formation after mild COVID-19. TCRdb processed the 5' RACE reads anew with MiXCR; each CDR3 protein has one entry. The sample includes 350,000 or so distinct CDR3 sequences, approximately 21% of them seen just once. CDR3 length: 15 amino acids. CDR1 and CDR2 (germline): SGHNT, YYREEE (reference sequence). V was shortened by 0 bases and J by 0 bases, with 7 bases between the two germline ends. The sequence was collected from an adult woman who had mild COVID-19 (a few samples of this study predate the infection). Cell type and time point are not known. The sequencing input was PBMCs or a T cell subset sorted from them (not recorded which). The genes are TRBV5-4 and TRBJ1-5; D call uncertain. CDR3: CASSLGGGSNQPQHF. The DNA for the CDR3 is TGTGCCAGCAGCTTGGGGGGAGGTAGCAATCAGCCCCAGCATTTT.